This T cell receptor beta chain is drawn from a study of post-analysis software for immune sequencing data. General study results and limits: The five TRBV segments detected at higher frequency in patients than in controls included TRBV5-6, TRBV5-1 and TRBV20-1.

The germline V gene encodes CDR1 SGHRS and CDR2 YFSETQ. The J segment lost 4 bases and the V segment lost 5 bases, leaving 12 bases of the junction unmatched. The CDR3 sequence is 16 residues long. The TCR beta cDNA libraries carried unique molecular identifiers. A single record per CDR3 protein comes from TCRdb applying MiXCR to the PCR reads. This table has 380,000 or so distinct CDR3 sequences, about a third appearing once. Points on this clonotype: Antigen specificity is unknown.

The chain uses TRBV5-1 and TRBJ1-1; 9 bases line up with TRBD1. The sequence was collected from a girl aged 10 to 17 with multiple sclerosis. Specimen: blood. The CDR3 loop reads CASRPGQGTDSTEAFF. CDR3 in DNA: TGCGCCAGCAGGCCGGGACAGGGAACGGACTCCACTGAAGCTTTCTTT.